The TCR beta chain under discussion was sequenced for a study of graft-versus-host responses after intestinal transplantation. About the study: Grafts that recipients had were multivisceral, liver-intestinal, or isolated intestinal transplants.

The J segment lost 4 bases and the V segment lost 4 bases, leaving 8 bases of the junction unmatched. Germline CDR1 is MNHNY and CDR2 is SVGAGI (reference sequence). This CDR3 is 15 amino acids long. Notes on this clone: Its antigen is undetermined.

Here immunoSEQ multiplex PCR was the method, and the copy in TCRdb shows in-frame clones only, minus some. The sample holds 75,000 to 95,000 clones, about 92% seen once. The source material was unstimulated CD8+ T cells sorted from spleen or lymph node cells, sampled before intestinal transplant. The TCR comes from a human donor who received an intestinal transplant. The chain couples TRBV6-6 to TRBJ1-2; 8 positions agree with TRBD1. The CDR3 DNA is TGTGCCAGCAGTTTCCCCCCGGACAGGGTCTATGGCTACACCTTC. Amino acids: CASSFPPDRVYGYTF.